Shown below are 19 T cell receptor beta chains from a single sample sequenced in a study of blood T cell repertoires in COVID-19. The data were produced by immunoSEQ multiplex PCR, yet TCRdb's version contains in-frame clones alone and is incomplete. The table has about 95,000 clones, about four fifths seen once. The sample comprised peripheral blood. These receptors were taken from a man older than 75 with COVID-19, enrolled during active disease.

The V gene is TRBV20-1, the J gene TRBJ2-3; tentatively, D is TRBD2 (5 bases). This CDR3 region has 14 residues. Trimming pared 3 bases from V and 2 bases from J, leaving 12 bases between. Germline CDR1 is DFQATT and CDR2 is SNEGSKA (reference sequence). The CDR3 DNA follows: TGCAGTGCTAGTAGGGCGGGTTTCACAGATACGCAGTATTTT. The encoded protein is CSASRAGFTDTQYF.

This chain joins TRBV11-2 and TRBJ2-1; 9 bases are a match to TRBD2. CDR1 is SGHAT, CDR2 FQNNGV, per germline. V was clipped by 5 bases and J by 3 bases; unmatched bases: 5. CDR3 length: 15 amino acids. CDR3 in DNA: TGTGCCAGCAGCCCAGCGGGAGGATACTACAATGAGCAGTTCTTC. Translated, it gives CASSPAGGYYNEQFF. Full variable domain (rest looked up from reference TRBV11-2 and TRBJ2-1): EAGVAQSPRYKIIEKRQSVAFWCNPISGHATLYWYQQILGQGPKLLIQFQNNGVVDDSQLPKDRFSAERLKGVDSTLKIQPAKLEDSAVYLCASSPAGGYYNEQFFGPGTRLTVL.

This chain connects TRBV4-2 to TRBJ2-3, with D perhaps TRBD1 (5 bases). The CDR3 is 18 amino acids. V lost 0 bases and J 2 bases, leaving 18 bases between the germline ends. The germline gives CDR1 LGHNA, CDR2 YNFKEQ. The CDR3 sequence is CASSQDGPRAKHTDTQYF. In DNA form, the CDR3 reads TGTGCCAGCAGCCAAGATGGCCCCAGGGCCAAACACACAGATACGCAGTATTTT.

The genes are TRBV9 and TRBJ1-6; D remains ambiguous. The CDR3 covers 16 residues. Per the germline V gene, CDR1 is SGDLS and CDR2 is YYNGEE. V lost 0 bases and J lost 0, with 7 bases in between. CDR3 in amino acids: CASSVGRHSYNSPLHF. In DNA form, the CDR3 reads TGTGCCAGCAGCGTAGGGAGGCACTCCTATAATTCACCCCTCCACTTT.

This rearrangement joins TRBV7-6 to TRBJ1-3, with D uncertain. Germline V gene data show CDR1 as SGHVS and CDR2 as FNYEAQ. The CDR3 is 14 residues long. V gave up 3 bases and J gave up 0 bases, with 6 bases separating them. CDR3 residues: CASSLSGSGNTIYF. CDR3 sequence (DNA): TGTGCCAGCAGCTTGAGTGGCTCTGGAAACACCATATATTTT. Using reference TRBV7-6 and TRBJ1-3 for the parts outside the CDR3, the full variable domain is GAGVSQSPRYKVTKRGQDVALRCDPISGHVSLYWYRQALGQGPEFLTYFNYEAQQDKSGLPNDRFSAERPEGSISTLTIQRTEQRDSAMYRCASSLSGSGNTIYFGEGSWLTVV.

The chain uses TRBV2 and TRBJ2-5; D not resolved. The CDR3 spans 12 residues. Germline CDR1 SNHLY, CDR2 FYNNEI. The germline V and J ends were trimmed by 7 bases and 1 base, with 7 bases remaining between them. Here the CDR3 reads CASKRLQETQYF. The CDR3, as DNA: TGTGCCAGCAAAAGACTCCAAGAGACCCAGTACTTC.

The chain carries TRBV13 and TRBJ1-6; 8 nucleotides agree with TRBD1. There are 15 residues in the CDR3. Germline V gives CDR1 PRHDT, CDR2 FYEKMQ (reference sequence). The J segment lost 9 bases and the V segment lost 0 bases, leaving 4 bases of the junction unmatched. The CDR3 loop is CASSLGGTGFSPLHF. DNA of the CDR3: TGTGCCAGCAGCTTAGGTGGGACAGGTTTTTCACCCCTCCACTTT. The entire variable domain, with the rest obtained from reference TRBV13 and TRBJ1-6, is as follows: AAGVIQSPRHLIKEKRETATLKCYPIPRHDTVYWYQQGPGQDPQFLISFYEKMQSDKGSIPDRFSAQQFSDYHSELNMSSLELGDSALYFCASSLGGTGFSPLHFGNGTRLTVT.

This chain connects TRBV12-3 or TRBV12-4 to TRBJ2-7, with D maybe TRBD1 (6 bases). V lost 6 bases to trimming and J lost 6 bases, with 15 bases between them. The CDR3 length is 13 residues. CDR3 DNA sequence: TGTGCCAGCAGGTCAGGGGTTTCCCGCGAGCAGTACTTC. Translating it yields CASRSGVSREQYF.

CDR3 in DNA: TGTGCCAGCGGGGGGGGCAGCTACTACGAGCAGTACTTC. Residues: CASGGGSYYEQYF. J is TRBJ2-7 and V is TRBV6-5; D is perhaps TRBD2 (7 bases). V gave up 8 bases and J gave up 3 bases, with 14 bases separating them. CDR3 length equals 13 residues. Per the germline V gene, CDR1 is MNHEY and CDR2 is SVGAGI.

This clone was found a few times. This rearrangement joins TRBV5-5 to TRBJ1-2; maybe TRBD1 (5 bases). V was pared by 6 bases and J by 4 bases, with 13 bases between. The CDR3 covers 13 residues. Looked up from germline, CDR1 is SGHKS and CDR2 is YYEKEE (reference sequence). CDR3 nucleotide sequence: TGTGCCAGCACCCTCAGGGTCGGCTATGGCTACACCTTC. It specifies CASTLRVGYGYTF.

V is TRBV5-4 and J is TRBJ2-1; the match to TRBD2 covers 15 bases. The CDR3 has 16 residues. The germline V gene has CDR1 SGHNT and CDR2 YYREEE (reference sequence). V was clipped by 2 bases and J by 4 bases; unmatched bases: 1. This chain's CDR3 is CASSLGTSGGYNEQFF. CDR3 nucleotides: TGTGCCAGCAGCTTAGGGACTAGCGGGGGGTACAATGAGCAGTTCTTC.

This clone has just one count. V gene TRBV11-3 combines with J gene TRBJ2-7, with 8 nucleotides matching TRBD2. Germline V CDR1 and CDR2: SGHNT, YENEEA. The V segment lost 1 base and the J segment 3 bases; nucleotides outside the gene matches: 5. The CDR3 length is 15 residues. CDR3 DNA: TGTGCCAGCAGCTTAGGCGCTAGCGGGTACTACGAGCAGTACTTC. As protein: CASSLGASGYYEQYF.

This chain uses TRBV29-1 with TRBJ1-1; TRBD1 matches 7 bases. The junction had 3 bases not matched to a gene; V was cut back by 4 bases and J by 4 bases. Germline V CDR1 and CDR2: SQVTM, ANQGSEA. This CDR3 is built from 12 residues. CDR3 nucleotide sequence: TGCAGCGTTGTTCAGGGGGTCACTGAAGCTTTCTTT. It yields the protein CSVVQGVTEAFF. Complete variable domain (other parts from reference TRBV29-1 and TRBJ1-1): SAVISQKPSRDICQRGTSLTIQCQVDSQVTMMFWYRQQPGQSLTLIATANQGSEATYESGFVIDKFPISRPNLTFSTLTVSNMSPEDSSIYLCSVVQGVTEAFFGQGTRLTVV.

This chain connects TRBV6-4 to TRBJ1-1, with TRBD1 matching over 8 bases. The CDR3 runs to 14 residues. The germline CDR1 and CDR2 sequences are MRHNA and SNTAGT. The V segment lost 6 bases and the J segment 1 base; nucleotides outside the gene matches: 4. CDR3 coding DNA: TGTGCCAGCAGACCGGGACAGGCGAACACTGAAGCTTTCTTT. It is translated as CASRPGQANTEAFF.

The V gene is TRBV5-4, the J gene TRBJ1-6; D is uncertain. V was clipped by 1 base and J by 10 bases, with 12 bases between them. This CDR3 region has 14 residues. Germline V gene data show CDR1 as SGHNT and CDR2 as YYREEE (reference sequence). The CDR3 nucleotides are TGTGCCAGCAGCTTGAATCCCTCGGGGTCACCCCTCCACTTT. Translation gives CASSLNPSGSPLHF.

In nucleotides, the CDR3 is TGCGCCAGCAGCCCGGGTCCCCAAGAGACCCAGTACTTC. Its protein product is CASSPGPQETQYF. The genes are TRBV4-1 and TRBJ2-5; D unresolved. This CDR3 has 13 amino acids. Germline V gene sequence: CDR1 MGHRA, CDR2 YSYEKL. The V end lost 4 bases, the J end lost 1 base, and 7 bases lay between the germline ends.

The chain uses TRBV18 and TRBJ2-5; the match to TRBD2 covers 10 bases. Per germline, CDR1 KGHSH and CDR2 LQKENI. The CDR3 extends over 16 amino acids. V gave up 2 bases and J gave up 1 base; unmatched junction bases: 4. This CDR3 reads CASSPNQRGGQETQYF. The CDR3, as DNA: TGTGCCAGCTCACCAAATCAGCGGGGGGGCCAAGAGACCCAGTACTTC.

The table lists this clone with a few counts. This chain uses TRBV6-2 or TRBV6-3 with TRBJ1-1, with D unresolved. Per the germline V gene, CDR1 is MNHEY and CDR2 is SVGEGT. V gave up 2 bases and J gave up 3 bases, with 10 bases separating them. The CDR3 loop spans 14 amino acids. The CDR3 bases are TGTGCCAGCAGTTACCCGCTCCAGTACACTGAAGCTTTCTTT. Its protein is CASSYPLQYTEAFF.

The chain joins TRBV30 to TRBJ1-1; maybe TRBD1 (5 bases). This CDR3 spans 13 amino acids. The V and J ends lost 2 bases and 4 bases respectively, with 11 bases between them. Germline CDR1 GTSNPN, CDR2 SVGIG (reference sequence). CDR3 nucleotides: TGTGCCTGGAGTTCCAGGGAGGGCACTGAAGCTTTCTTT. Protein sequence: CAWSSREGTEAFF.